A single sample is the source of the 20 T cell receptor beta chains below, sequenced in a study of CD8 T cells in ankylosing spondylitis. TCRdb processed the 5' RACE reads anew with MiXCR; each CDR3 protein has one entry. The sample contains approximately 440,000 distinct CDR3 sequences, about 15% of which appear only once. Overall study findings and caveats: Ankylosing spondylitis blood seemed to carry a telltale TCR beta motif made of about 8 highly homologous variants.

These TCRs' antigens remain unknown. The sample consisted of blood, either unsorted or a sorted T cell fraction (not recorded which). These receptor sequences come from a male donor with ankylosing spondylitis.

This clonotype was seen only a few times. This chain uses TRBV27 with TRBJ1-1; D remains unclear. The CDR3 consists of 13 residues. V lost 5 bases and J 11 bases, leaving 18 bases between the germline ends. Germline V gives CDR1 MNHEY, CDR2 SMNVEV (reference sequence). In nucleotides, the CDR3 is TGTGCCAGCAGTCTTCAACCGGGGATCACGGCTTTCTTT. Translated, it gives CASSLQPGITAFF.

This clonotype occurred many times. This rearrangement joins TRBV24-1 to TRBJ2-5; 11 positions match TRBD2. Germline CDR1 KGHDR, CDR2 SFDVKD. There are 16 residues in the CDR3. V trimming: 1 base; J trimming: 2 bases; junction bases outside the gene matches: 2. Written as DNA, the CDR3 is TGTGCCACCAGTGATTTTGGGACTAGCGGACAAGAGACCCAGTACTTC. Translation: CATSDFGTSGQETQYF.

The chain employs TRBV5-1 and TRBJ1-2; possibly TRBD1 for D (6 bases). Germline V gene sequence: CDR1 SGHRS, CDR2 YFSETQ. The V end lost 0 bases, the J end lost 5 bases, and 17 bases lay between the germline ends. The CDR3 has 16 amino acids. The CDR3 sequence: CASSLATDSGWYGYTF. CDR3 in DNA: TGCGCCAGCAGCTTGGCCACGGACAGCGGTTGGTATGGCTACACCTTC.

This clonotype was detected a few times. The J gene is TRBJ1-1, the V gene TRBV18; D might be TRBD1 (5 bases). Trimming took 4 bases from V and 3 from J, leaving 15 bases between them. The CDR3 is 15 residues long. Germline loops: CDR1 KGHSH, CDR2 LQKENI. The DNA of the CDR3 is TGTGCCAGCTCACGACCTTCAGGGACGCACACTGAAGCTTTCTTT. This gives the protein CASSRPSGTHTEAFF. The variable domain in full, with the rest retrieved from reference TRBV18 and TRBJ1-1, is NAGVMQNPRHLVRRRGQEARLRCSPMKGHSHVYWYRQLPEEGLKFMVYLQKENIIDESGMPKERFSAEFPKEGPSILRIQQVVRGDSAAYFCASSRPSGTHTEAFFGQGTRLTVV.

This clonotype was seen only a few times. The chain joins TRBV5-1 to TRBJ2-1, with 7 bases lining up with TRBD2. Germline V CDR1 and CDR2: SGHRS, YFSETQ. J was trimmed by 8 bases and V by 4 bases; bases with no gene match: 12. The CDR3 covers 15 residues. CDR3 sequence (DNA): TGCGCCAGCAGCGACGGCCTAGCGGAGGTCGATGAGCAGTTCTTC. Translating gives CASSDGLAEVDEQFF.

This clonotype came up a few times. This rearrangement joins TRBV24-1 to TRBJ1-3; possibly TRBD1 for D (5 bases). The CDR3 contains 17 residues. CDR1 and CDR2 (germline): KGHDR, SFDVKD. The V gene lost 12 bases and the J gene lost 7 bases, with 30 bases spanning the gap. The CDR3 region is CAPTPLATGGDGNTIYF. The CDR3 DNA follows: TGTGCCCCCACCCCGCTCGCTACGGGGGGGGACGGCAACACCATATATTTT.

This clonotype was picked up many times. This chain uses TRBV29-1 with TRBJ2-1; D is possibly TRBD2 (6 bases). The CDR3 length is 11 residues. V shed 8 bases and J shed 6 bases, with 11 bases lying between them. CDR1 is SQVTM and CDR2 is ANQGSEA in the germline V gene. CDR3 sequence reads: CSTTSFNEQFF. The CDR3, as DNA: TGCAGCACGACTAGTTTCAATGAGCAGTTCTTC.

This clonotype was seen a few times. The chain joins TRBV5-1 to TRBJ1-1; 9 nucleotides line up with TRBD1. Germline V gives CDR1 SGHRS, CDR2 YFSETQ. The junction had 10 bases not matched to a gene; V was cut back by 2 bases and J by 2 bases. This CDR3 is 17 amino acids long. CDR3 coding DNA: TGCGCCAGCAGCTTTTATGGGACAGGGCGGACAAACACTGAAGCTTTCTTT. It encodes CASSFYGTGRTNTEAFF.

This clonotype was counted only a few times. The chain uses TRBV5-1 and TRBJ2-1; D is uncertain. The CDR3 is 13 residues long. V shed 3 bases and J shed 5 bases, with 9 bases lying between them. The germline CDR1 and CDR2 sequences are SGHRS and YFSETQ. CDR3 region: CASSSIIDNEQFF. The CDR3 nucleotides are TGCGCCAGCAGCTCGATTATCGACAATGAGCAGTTCTTC.

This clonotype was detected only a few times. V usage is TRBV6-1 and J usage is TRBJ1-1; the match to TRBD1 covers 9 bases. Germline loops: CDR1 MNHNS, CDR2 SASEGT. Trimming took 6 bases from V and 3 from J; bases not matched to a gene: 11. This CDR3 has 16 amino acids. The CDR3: CASRTRGQGKDTEAFF. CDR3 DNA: TGTGCCAGCAGAACCCGCGGACAGGGGAAGGACACTGAAGCTTTCTTT.

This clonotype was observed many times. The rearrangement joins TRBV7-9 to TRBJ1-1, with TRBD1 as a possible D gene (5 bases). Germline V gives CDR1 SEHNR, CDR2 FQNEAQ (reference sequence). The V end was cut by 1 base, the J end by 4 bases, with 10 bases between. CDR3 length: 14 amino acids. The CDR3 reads CASSLGSGGTEAFF. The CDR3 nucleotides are TGTGCCAGCAGCTTAGGGTCGGGGGGCACTGAAGCTTTCTTT.

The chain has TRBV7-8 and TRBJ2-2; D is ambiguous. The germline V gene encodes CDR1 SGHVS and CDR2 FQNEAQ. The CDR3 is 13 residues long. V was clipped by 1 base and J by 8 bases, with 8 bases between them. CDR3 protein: CASSLVVGGELFF. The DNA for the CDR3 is TGTGCCAGCAGCTTAGTTGTTGGTGGGGAGCTGTTTTTT.

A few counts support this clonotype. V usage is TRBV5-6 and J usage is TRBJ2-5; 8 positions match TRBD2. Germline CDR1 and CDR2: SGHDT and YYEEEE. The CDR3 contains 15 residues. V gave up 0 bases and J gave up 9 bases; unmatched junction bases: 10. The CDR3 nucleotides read TGTGCCAGCAGCTTGGTTTCTAGCGGGTCGGGGTCCCAGTACTTC. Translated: CASSLVSSGSGSQYF.

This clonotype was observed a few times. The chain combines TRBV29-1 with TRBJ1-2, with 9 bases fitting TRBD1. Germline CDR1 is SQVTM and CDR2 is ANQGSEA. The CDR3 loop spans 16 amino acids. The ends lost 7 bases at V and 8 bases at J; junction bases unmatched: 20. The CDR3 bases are TGCAGCGCTAGCGGGTTTGGACAGGGGAAATATCAGGGCTACACCTTC. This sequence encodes CSASGFGQGKYQGYTF. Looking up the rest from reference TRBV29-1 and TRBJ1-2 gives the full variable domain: SAVISQKPSRDICQRGTSLTIQCQVDSQVTMMFWYRQQPGQSLTLIATANQGSEATYESGFVIDKFPISRPNLTFSTLTVSNMSPEDSSIYLCSASGFGQGKYQGYTFGSGTRLTVV.

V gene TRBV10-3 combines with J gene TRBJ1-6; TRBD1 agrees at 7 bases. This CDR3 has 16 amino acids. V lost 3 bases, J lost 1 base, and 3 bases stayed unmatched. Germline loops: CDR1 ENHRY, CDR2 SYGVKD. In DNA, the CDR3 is TGTGCCATCAGTGATCCGGGACAGTCCTATAATTCACCCCTCCACTTT. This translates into CAISDPGQSYNSPLHF.

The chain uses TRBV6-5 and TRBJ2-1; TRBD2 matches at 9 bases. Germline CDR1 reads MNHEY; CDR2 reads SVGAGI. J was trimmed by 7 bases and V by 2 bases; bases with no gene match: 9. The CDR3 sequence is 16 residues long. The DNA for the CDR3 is TGTGCCAGCAGTTACGATGCGGGAGGGCCGACGAATGAGCAGTTCTTC. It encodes CASSYDAGGPTNEQFF.

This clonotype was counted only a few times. CDR3: CASSLVGTANYGYTF. CDR3 nucleotides: TGTGCCAGCAGCTTAGTAGGGACTGCTAACTATGGCTACACCTTC. The genes are TRBV7-9 and TRBJ1-2; maybe TRBD1 (5 bases). The V and J ends lost 1 base and 0 bases respectively, with 9 bases between them. Per germline, CDR1 SEHNR and CDR2 FQNEAQ (reference sequence). CDR3 size: 15 residues.

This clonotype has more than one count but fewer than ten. The CDR3, as DNA: TGTGCCAGCAGTGAAAACCGCCACGAGCAGTACTTC. Translated, it gives CASSENRHEQYF. The gene calls are TRBV6-1 and TRBJ2-7, with D unclear. Germline V gene sequence: CDR1 MNHNS, CDR2 SASEGT. The CDR3 runs 12 residues. V was clipped by 2 bases and J by 5 bases, with 7 bases between them.

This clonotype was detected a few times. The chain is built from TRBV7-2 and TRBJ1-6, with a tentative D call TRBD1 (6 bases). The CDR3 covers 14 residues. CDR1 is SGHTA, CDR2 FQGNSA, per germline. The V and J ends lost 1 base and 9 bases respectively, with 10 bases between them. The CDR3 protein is CASSLGGGRSPLHF. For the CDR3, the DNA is TGTGCCAGCAGCTTAGGGGGGGGGCGTTCACCCCTCCACTTT.

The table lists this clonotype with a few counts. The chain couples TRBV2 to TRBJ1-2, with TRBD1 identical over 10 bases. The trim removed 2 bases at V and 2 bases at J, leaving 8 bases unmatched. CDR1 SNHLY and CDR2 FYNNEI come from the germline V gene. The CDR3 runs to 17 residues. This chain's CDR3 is CASSELGQGPNNYGYTF. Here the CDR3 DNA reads TGTGCCAGCAGTGAATTGGGACAGGGGCCTAACAACTATGGCTACACCTTC.